The 22 T cell receptor beta chains presented below share a single source sample, sequenced in a study of blood T cell repertoires in COVID-19 (dated by TCRdb to about 2020). Library method: the immunoSEQ multiplex PCR assay. TCRdb took over this immuneACCESS table, retaining in-frame rearrangements with V and J assigned. Such tables are incomplete; in checked studies, under half of the missing clones stem from an unresolved V gene, and the remainder is unexplained. The sample table records roughly 100,000 clones; 70% to 80% of these occur just once. The ten largest clones represent about 9.6% of the sample. The source material was peripheral blood. The receptors stem from a man aged 55 to 70 with active or convalescent COVID-19.

This clone appeared once. V and J are TRBV18 and TRBJ1-4; tentatively, D is TRBD1 (6 bases). V gave up 3 bases and J gave up 11 bases, with 10 bases separating them. The CDR3 runs 12 residues. Germline CDR1 KGHSH, CDR2 LQKENI. The CDR3 coding sequence is TGTGCCAGCTCACCGAGGGGGAATAAACTGTTTTTT. As protein: CASSPRGNKLFF.

V is TRBV2 and J is TRBJ1-6; no reliable D call. Germline CDR1 reads SNHLY; CDR2 reads FYNNEI. This CDR3 spans 13 amino acids. Between the trimmed V and J ends, which lost 3 bases and 10 bases, there was a span of 10 bases. The CDR3 is CASSDRGGSPLHF. The CDR3, as DNA: TGTGCCAGCAGTGACCGGGGAGGGTCACCCCTCCACTTT.

The chain couples TRBV28 to TRBJ2-3; TRBD2 matches at 12 bases. Trimming removed 2 bases from V and 5 bases from J; junction bases left unmatched: 2. Germline loops: CDR1 MDHEN, CDR2 SYDVKM. The CDR3 has 15 amino acids. The CDR3 spells CASSLLAGGQDTQYF. In DNA, the CDR3 is TGTGCCAGCAGTTTACTAGCGGGGGGGCAAGATACGCAGTATTTT.

This clone appeared once. The rearrangement joins TRBV7-2 to TRBJ1-4, with D unresolved. Trimming shortened V by 2 bases and J by 8 bases, and 12 bases separated the two germline ends. Germline lookup yields CDR1 SGHTA and CDR2 FQGNSA. The CDR3 covers 14 residues. The CDR3 nucleotides read TGTGCCAGCAGCTTACATGGGCCGGGGGAAAAACTGTTTTTT. Protein sequence: CASSLHGPGEKLFF.

The chain links TRBV19 to TRBJ2-2; 9 nucleotides align to TRBD1. Germline CDR1 and CDR2: LNHDA and SQIVND (reference sequence). The CDR3 loop spans 17 amino acids. With 5 bases clipped from V and 5 bases from J, the junction kept 12 bases outside the gene matches. CDR3 amino acids: CASSDTPGQGKTGELFF. For the CDR3, the DNA is TGTGCCAGTAGTGATACCCCGGGACAGGGAAAAACCGGGGAGCTGTTTTTT.

This clone was recorded once. The rearrangement links TRBV18 to TRBJ1-4; tentative D call: TRBD1 (6 bases). This CDR3 is built from 14 residues. Trimming took 6 bases from V and 10 from J, leaving 18 bases between them. Germline V gene data show CDR1 as KGHSH and CDR2 as LQKENI. CDR3 DNA sequence: TGTGCCAGCTCCTTGGGACAAGCTCTTGGAAAACTGTTTTTT. Its protein is CASSLGQALGKLFF.

The chain employs TRBV28 and TRBJ1-5; a possible D gene is TRBD1 (6 bases). With 7 bases removed from V and 4 bases from J, the gap between germline ends came to 11 bases. CDR3 length equals 13 residues. Germline assignment: CDR1 MDHEN and CDR2 SYDVKM. CDR3 sequence (DNA): TGTGCCAGCATCACACAGGGAAATCAGCCCCAGCATTTT. This encodes CASITQGNQPQHF.

J is TRBJ1-5 and V is TRBV10-2; TRBD1 matches at 7 bases. With V trimmed by 6 bases and J by 7 bases, 6 bases remained unmatched. This CDR3 has 13 residues. The germline gives CDR1 WSHSY, CDR2 SAAADI. The CDR3 sequence: CASSSGGWQPQHF. For the CDR3, the DNA is TGCGCCAGCAGCTCAGGGGGTTGGCAGCCCCAGCATTTT.

This chain joins TRBV10-3 and TRBJ2-7; 10 bases match TRBD1. V shed 0 bases, J shed 5 bases, and the junction held 4 bases outside the gene matches. CDR3 size: 15 residues. The germline V gene has CDR1 ENHRY and CDR2 SYGVKD. CDR3 DNA sequence: TGTGCCATCAGTGAGTCGGCGGGACAGGGGAACGAGCAGTACTTC. This codes for CAISESAGQGNEQYF.

The CDR3 coding sequence is TGTGCCAGCAGTTTGCTGGAGAATGAGCAGTTCTTC. This encodes CASSLLENEQFF. This chain joins TRBV28 and TRBJ2-1, with D unclear. V was cut by 3 bases and J by 7 bases, with 7 bases left in between. Per the germline V gene, CDR1 is MDHEN and CDR2 is SYDVKM. This CDR3 has 12 amino acids.

The chain joins TRBV27 to TRBJ1-6; maybe TRBD1 (5 bases). V lost 5 bases, J lost 4 bases, and 9 bases lay in between. CDR3 length: 14 residues. Germline V gives CDR1 MNHEY, CDR2 SMNVEV (reference sequence). The CDR3 is CASSLQVYNSPLHF. The CDR3 DNA reads TGTGCCAGCAGTCTACAGGTTTATAATTCACCCCTCCACTTT.

The rearrangement links TRBV19 to TRBJ2-1; a weak D match, TRBD1 (6 bases). The V end was cut by 7 bases, the J end by 5 bases, with 12 bases between. The germline gives CDR1 LNHDA, CDR2 SQIVND (reference sequence). The CDR3 loop spans 13 amino acids. CDR3 sequence (DNA): TGTGCCAGTACCCTGACAGGCCACAATGAGCAGTTCTTC. Its protein product is CASTLTGHNEQFF.

This chain links TRBV4-2 with TRBJ2-1, with 10 bases fitting TRBD2. J gave up 8 bases and V 1 base, and 11 bases lay outside the gene matches. The germline V gene has CDR1 LGHNA and CDR2 YNFKEQ. The CDR3 consists of 17 residues. The CDR3 DNA sequence: TGTGCCAGCAGCCAAGCCGTTGGGGGACTAGCGAAGGATGAGCAGTTCTTC. Residues: CASSQAVGGLAKDEQFF.

The chain combines TRBV6-4 with TRBJ1-6; perhaps TRBD1 as D (6 bases). CDR1 and CDR2 from the germline V gene are MRHNA and SNTAGT. The germline V and J ends were trimmed by 1 base and 9 bases, with 13 bases remaining between them. This CDR3 comprises 15 residues. CDR3 bases: TGTGCCAGCAGTGACTACAGGGCGTCAGGTTCACCCCTCCACTTT. Protein product: CASSDYRASGSPLHF.

The CDR3 nucleotides read TGTGCCACCAGCGACAGTGGGGAAGGTGTGGAAAAACTGTTTTTT. Protein sequence: CATSDSGEGVEKLFF. The rearrangement joins TRBV24-1 to TRBJ1-4; D may be TRBD1 (5 bases). V gave up 7 bases and J gave up 8 bases, with 19 bases separating them. The germline gives CDR1 KGHDR, CDR2 SFDVKD. The CDR3 sequence is 15 residues long.

The genes are TRBV6-5 and TRBJ2-7, with D perhaps matching TRBD2 (6 bases). The CDR3 runs 13 residues. The germline V gene has CDR1 MNHEY and CDR2 SVGAGI. Trimming removed 10 bases from V and 3 bases from J, with 16 bases in between. The CDR3 spells CATLVGGLYEQYV. The CDR3 nucleotides read TGTGCCACCCTTGTGGGAGGCCTCTACGAGCAGTACGTC.

V gene TRBV5-1 combines with J gene TRBJ2-6; the D gene is possibly TRBD2 (5 bases). This CDR3 has 15 amino acids. Germline CDR1 is SGHRS and CDR2 is YFSETQ. V was cut by 2 bases and J by 0 bases, with 6 bases left in between. The DNA of the CDR3 is TGCGCCAGCAGCTTCGGAGGCTCTGGGGCCAACGTCCTGACTTTC. Amino acid sequence: CASSFGGSGANVLTF.

The chain joins TRBV5-6 to TRBJ2-3; D gene ambiguous. V lost 4 bases and J 0 bases, leaving 21 bases between the germline ends. The CDR3 covers 18 residues. CDR1 and CDR2 from the germline V gene are SGHDT and YYEEEE. The CDR3 is CASSLLGWADTSTDTQYF. CDR3 coding DNA: TGTGCCAGCAGCCTCTTGGGCTGGGCCGACACTAGCACAGATACGCAGTATTTT. The variable domain in full, completed from reference TRBV5-6 and TRBJ2-3, reads DAGVTQSPTHLIKTRGQQVTLRCSPKSGHDTVSWYQQALGQGPQFIFQYYEEEERQRGNFPDRFSGHQFPNYSSELNVNALLLGDSALYLCASSLLGWADTSTDTQYFGPGTRLTVL.

The chain links TRBV9 to TRBJ2-1, with a tentative D call TRBD1 (6 bases). Germline V gene sequence: CDR1 SGDLS, CDR2 YYNGEE. V dropped 0 bases and J dropped 3 bases, with 22 bases sitting between them. This CDR3 spans 19 amino acids. The CDR3 nucleotides read TGTGCCAGCAGCGTAGGAAGTCAGGGGCGCCGGCTGGGCTACAATGAGCAGTTCTTC. Its translation: CASSVGSQGRRLGYNEQFF.

The chain joins TRBV4-2 to TRBJ2-2, with unresolved D. Germline V gene data show CDR1 as LGHNA and CDR2 as YNFKEQ. Trimming took off 0 bases at V and 11 bases at J, with 7 bases between the two ends. This CDR3 is 12 amino acids long. DNA for the CDR3: TGTGCCAGCAGCCAAGATTCCCTAGAGCTGTTTTTT. Protein sequence: CASSQDSLELFF.

This clone was detected only a few times. This chain links TRBV18 with TRBJ2-1, with D perhaps TRBD2 (5 bases). With 0 bases removed from V and 2 bases from J, the gap between germline ends came to 11 bases. The CDR3 extends over 16 amino acids. Germline V lookup: CDR1 KGHSH, CDR2 LQKENI. The CDR3 DNA sequence: TGTGCCAGCTCACCACCTCGAGGGTTCGCCTACAATGAGCAGTTCTTC. Residues: CASSPPRGFAYNEQFF.

The genes are TRBV5-4 and TRBJ2-1; possible D gene TRBD2, 6 bases. The V gene's germline CDR1 is SGHNT and CDR2 YYREEE (reference sequence). The CDR3 contains 16 residues. The V and J ends lost 2 bases and 4 bases respectively, with 16 bases between them. CDR3 region: CASSLFGSVQYNEQFF. Here the CDR3 DNA reads TGTGCCAGCAGCTTATTCGGGAGCGTCCAGTACAATGAGCAGTTCTTC.